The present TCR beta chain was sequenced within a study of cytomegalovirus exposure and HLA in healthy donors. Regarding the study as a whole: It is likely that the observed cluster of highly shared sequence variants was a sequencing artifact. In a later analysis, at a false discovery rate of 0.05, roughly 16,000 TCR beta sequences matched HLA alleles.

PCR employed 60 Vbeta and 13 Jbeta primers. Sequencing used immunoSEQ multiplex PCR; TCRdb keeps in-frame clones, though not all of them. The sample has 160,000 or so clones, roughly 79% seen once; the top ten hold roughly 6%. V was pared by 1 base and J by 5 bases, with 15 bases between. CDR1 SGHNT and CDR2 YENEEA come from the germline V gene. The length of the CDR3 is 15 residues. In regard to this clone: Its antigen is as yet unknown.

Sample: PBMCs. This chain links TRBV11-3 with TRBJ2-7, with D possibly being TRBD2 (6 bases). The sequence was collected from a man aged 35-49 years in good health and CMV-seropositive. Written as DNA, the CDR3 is TGTGCCAGCAGCTTAGGGGGTAGCGGATCTCACGAGCAGTACTTC. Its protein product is CASSLGGSGSHEQYF.